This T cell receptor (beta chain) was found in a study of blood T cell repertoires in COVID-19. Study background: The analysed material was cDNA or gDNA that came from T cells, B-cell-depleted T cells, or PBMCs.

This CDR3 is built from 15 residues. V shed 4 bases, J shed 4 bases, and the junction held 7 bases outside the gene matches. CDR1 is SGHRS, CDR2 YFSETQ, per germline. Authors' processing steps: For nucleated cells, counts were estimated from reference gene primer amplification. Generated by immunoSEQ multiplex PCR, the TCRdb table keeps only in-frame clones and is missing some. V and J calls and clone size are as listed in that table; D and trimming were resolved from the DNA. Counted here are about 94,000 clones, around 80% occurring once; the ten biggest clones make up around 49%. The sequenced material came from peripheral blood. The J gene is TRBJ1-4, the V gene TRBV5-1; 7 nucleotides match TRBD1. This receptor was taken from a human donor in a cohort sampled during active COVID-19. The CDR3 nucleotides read TGCGCCAGCAGCATAAGGGACAGCCTTAATGAAAAACTGTTTTTT. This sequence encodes CASSIRDSLNEKLFF.